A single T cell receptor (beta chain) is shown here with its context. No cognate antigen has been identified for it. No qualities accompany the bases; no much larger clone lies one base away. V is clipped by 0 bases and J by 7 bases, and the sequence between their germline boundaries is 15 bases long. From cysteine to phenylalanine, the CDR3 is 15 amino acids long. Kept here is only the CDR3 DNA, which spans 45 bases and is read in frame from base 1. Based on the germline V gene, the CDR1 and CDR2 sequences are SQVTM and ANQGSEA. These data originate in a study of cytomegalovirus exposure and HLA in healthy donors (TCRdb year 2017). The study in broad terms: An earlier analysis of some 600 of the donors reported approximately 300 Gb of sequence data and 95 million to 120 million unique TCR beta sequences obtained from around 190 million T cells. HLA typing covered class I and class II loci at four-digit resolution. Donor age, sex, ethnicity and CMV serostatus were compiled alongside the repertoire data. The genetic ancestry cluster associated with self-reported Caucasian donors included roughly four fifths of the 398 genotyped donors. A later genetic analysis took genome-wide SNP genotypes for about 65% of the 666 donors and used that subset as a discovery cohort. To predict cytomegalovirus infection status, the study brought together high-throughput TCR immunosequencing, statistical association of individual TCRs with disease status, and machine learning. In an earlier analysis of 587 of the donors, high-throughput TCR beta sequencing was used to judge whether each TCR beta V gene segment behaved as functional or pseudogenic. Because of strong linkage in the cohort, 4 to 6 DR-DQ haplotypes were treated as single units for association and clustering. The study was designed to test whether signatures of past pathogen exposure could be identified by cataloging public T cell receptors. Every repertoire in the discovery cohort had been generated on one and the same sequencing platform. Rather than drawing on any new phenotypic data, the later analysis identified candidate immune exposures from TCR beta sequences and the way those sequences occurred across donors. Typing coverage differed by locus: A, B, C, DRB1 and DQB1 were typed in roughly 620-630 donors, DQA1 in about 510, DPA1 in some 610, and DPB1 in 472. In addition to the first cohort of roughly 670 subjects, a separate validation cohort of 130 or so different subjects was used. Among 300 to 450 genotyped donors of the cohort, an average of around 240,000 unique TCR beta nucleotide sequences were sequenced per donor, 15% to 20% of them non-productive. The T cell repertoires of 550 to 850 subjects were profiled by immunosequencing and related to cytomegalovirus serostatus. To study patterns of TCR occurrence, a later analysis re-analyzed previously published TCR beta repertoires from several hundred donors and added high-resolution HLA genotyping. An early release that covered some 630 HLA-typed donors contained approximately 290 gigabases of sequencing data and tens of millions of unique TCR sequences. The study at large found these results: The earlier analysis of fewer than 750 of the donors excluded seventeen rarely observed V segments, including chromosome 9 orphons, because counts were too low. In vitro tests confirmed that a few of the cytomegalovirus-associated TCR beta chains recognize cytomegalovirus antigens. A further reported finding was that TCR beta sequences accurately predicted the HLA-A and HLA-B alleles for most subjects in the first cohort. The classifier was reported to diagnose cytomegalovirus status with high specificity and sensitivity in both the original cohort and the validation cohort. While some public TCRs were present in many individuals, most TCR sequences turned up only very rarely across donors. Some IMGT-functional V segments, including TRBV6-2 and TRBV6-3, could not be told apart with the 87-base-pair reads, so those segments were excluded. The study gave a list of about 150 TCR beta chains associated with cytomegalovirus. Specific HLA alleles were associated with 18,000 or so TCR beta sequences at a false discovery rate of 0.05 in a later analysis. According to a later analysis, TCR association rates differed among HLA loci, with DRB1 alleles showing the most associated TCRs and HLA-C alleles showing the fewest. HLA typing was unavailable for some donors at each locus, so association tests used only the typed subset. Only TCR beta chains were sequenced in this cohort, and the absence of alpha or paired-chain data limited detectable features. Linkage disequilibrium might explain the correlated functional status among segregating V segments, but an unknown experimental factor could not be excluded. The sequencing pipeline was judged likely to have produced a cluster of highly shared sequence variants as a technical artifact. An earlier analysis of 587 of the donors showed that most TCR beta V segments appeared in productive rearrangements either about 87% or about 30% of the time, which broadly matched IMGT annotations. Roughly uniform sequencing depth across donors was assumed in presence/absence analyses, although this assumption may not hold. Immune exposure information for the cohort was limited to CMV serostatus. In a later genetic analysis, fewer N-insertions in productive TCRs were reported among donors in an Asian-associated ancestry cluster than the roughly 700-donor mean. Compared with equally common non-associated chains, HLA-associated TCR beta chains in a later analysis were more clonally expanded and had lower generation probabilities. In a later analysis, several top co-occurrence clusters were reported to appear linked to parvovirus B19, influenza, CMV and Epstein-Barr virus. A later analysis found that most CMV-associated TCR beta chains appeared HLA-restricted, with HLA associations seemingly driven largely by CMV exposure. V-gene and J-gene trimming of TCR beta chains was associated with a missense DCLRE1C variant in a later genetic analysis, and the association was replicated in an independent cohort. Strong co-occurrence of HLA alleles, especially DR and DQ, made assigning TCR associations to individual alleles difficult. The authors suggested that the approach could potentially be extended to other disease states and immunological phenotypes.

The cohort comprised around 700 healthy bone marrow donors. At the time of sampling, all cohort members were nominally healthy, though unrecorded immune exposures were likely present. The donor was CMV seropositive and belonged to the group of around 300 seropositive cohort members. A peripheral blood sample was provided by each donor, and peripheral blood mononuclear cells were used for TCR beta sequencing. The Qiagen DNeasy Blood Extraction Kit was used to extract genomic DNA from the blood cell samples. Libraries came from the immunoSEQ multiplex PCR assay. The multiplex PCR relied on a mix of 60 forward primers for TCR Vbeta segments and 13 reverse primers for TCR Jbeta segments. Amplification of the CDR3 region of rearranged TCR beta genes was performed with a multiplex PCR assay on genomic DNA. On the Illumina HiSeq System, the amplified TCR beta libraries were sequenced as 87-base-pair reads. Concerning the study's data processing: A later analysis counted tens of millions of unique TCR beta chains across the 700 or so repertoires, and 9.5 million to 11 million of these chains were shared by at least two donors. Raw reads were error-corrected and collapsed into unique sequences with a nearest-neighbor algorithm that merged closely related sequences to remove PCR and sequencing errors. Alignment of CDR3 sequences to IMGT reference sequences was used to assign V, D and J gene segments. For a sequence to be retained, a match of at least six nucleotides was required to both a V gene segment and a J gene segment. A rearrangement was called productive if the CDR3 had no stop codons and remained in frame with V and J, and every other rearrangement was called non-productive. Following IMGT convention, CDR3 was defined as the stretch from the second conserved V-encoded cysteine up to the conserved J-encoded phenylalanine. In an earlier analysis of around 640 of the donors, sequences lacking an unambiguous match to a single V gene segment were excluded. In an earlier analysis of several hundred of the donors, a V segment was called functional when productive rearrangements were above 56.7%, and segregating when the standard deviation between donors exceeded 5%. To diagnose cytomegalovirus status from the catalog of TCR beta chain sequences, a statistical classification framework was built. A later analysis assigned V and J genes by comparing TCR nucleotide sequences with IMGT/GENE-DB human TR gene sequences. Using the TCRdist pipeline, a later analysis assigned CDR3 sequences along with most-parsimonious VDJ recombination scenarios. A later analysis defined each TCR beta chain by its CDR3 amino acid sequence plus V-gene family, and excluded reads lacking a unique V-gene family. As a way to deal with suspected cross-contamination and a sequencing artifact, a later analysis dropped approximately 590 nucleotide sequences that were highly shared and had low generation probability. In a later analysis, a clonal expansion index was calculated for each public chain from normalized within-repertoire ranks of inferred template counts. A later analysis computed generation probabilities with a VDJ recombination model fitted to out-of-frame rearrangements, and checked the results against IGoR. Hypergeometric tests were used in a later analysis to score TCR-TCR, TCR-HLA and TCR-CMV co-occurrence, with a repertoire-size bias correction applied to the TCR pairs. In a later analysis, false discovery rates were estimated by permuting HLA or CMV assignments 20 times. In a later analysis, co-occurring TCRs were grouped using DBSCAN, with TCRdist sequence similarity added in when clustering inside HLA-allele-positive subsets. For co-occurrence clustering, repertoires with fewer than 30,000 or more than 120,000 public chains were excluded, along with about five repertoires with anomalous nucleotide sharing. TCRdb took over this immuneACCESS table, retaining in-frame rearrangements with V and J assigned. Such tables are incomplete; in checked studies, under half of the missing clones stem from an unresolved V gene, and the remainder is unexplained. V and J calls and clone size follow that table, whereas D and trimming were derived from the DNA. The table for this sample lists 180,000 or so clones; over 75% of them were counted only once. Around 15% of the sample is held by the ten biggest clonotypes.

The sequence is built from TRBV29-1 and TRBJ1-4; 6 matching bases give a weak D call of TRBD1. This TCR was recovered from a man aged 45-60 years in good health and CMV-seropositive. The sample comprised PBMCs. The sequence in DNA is TGCAGCGTTGAAGATCCGGACAGAGTGGGTGAAAAACTGTTTTTT. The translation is CSVEDPDRVGEKLFF.